This passage covers 16 T cell receptor beta chains from one sample sequenced in a study of blood T cell repertoires in COVID-19. This table comes from immunoSEQ multiplex PCR, and its TCRdb copy is limited to in-frame clones, with some not included. The sample records roughly 180,000 clones, around 86% being singletons. The sample taken for sequencing was peripheral blood. These receptors were taken from a woman aged 25 to 39 with active or convalescent COVID-19.

The sample holds a few counts of this clone. CDR3 sequence (DNA): TGTGCCAGTAGTATTCTCCAGGGGAACACTGAAGCTTTCTTT. Protein sequence: CASSILQGNTEAFF. The V gene is TRBV19, the J gene TRBJ1-1; perhaps TRBD1 as D (5 bases). The CDR3 extends over 14 amino acids. Per germline, CDR1 LNHDA and CDR2 SQIVND (reference sequence). V was shortened by 3 bases and J by 1 base, with 9 bases between the two germline ends.

This chain uses TRBV11-3 with TRBJ2-3, with TRBD1 matching 7 bases. After removal of 2 bases from V and 6 bases from J, the junction contained 8 bases not matched to a gene. The germline gives CDR1 SGHNT, CDR2 YENEEA. This CDR3 comprises 15 residues. CDR3 loop: CASSLRQGLGDTQYF. The CDR3 nucleotides are TGTGCCAGCAGCTTAAGACAGGGTTTAGGGGATACGCAGTATTTT.

The V and J genes are TRBV5-8 and TRBJ1-2; 9 bases fit TRBD1. After removal of 4 bases from V and 7 bases from J, the junction contained 5 bases not matched to a gene. The V gene's germline CDR1 is SGHTS and CDR2 YDEGEE. CDR3 length: 13 amino acids. The CDR3 DNA reads TGTGCCAGCAGCACCTGGACAGGGGTTGGCTACACCTTC. The encoded protein is CASSTWTGVGYTF.

The chain joins TRBV11-1 to TRBJ1-3, with 8 bases that match TRBD1. This CDR3 region has 15 residues. CDR1 and CDR2 (germline): SGHAT, FQDESV (reference sequence). The trim removed 10 bases at V and 0 bases at J, leaving 8 bases unmatched. The CDR3 region has the DNA TGTGCCACCGCCTTCGACAGGGGCTCTGGAAACACCATATATTTT. Translated: CATAFDRGSGNTIYF.

V usage is TRBV6-6 and J usage is TRBJ2-7; unclear D gene. CDR1 is MNHNY and CDR2 is SVGAGI in the germline V gene (reference sequence). Deletions cut 6 bases from V and 3 bases from J, with 12 bases between. The CDR3 contains 13 residues. CDR3 sequence: CASRPEAVYEQYF. In DNA form, the CDR3 reads TGTGCCAGCAGACCAGAGGCCGTCTACGAGCAGTACTTC.

The J gene is TRBJ1-5, the V gene TRBV2, with unresolved D. The V gene lost 10 bases and the J gene lost 6 bases, with 19 bases spanning the gap. The germline CDR1 and CDR2 sequences are SNHLY and FYNNEI. CDR3 length equals 14 residues. This CDR3 is CATSDEASGQPQHF. In DNA form, the CDR3 reads TGTGCCACTTCTGACGAGGCAAGCGGTCAGCCCCAGCATTTT.

This chain links TRBV11-3 with TRBJ2-3; perhaps TRBD2 as D (5 bases). The ends were cut back, 1 base at V and 11 bases at J, with 10 bases in the middle. The CDR3 is 12 amino acids. The germline CDR1 and CDR2 sequences are SGHNT and YENEEA. CDR3 amino acids: CASSLGDRGQYF. As DNA, the CDR3 is TGTGCCAGCAGCTTAGGAGATCGGGGGCAGTATTTT.

The CDR3 region has the DNA TGTGCCACCAGCCGACAGGGGACAGATACGCAGTATTTT. Its translation: CATSRQGTDTQYF. This chain joins TRBV24-1 and TRBJ2-3, with TRBD1 matching over 8 bases. CDR1 is KGHDR, CDR2 SFDVKD, per germline. J was trimmed by 3 bases and V by 7 bases; bases with no gene match: 2. The CDR3 consists of 13 residues.

This clone was observed a handful of times. The V and J genes are TRBV15 and TRBJ1-2, with D hard to call. V was pared by 0 bases and J by 0 bases, with 11 bases between. The germline V gene encodes CDR1 LNHNV and CDR2 YYDKDF (reference sequence). This CDR3 is 16 amino acids long. The CDR3 DNA sequence: TGTGCCACCAGCAGAGATAGCCTCTTCACTAACTATGGCTACACCTTC. Encoded protein: CATSRDSLFTNYGYTF.

This clone has only one observation. The rearrangement joins TRBV10-3 to TRBJ2-1; no clear D. The ends were cut back, 4 bases at V and 2 bases at J, with 6 bases in the middle. Looked up from germline, CDR1 is ENHRY and CDR2 is SYGVKD. The CDR3 spans 13 residues. The CDR3 sequence is CAISVFAYNEQFF. CDR3 DNA sequence: TGTGCCATCAGTGTTTTCGCCTACAATGAGCAGTTCTTC.

The chain couples TRBV4-2 to TRBJ1-4, with 9 bases matching TRBD1. Trimming at V came to 0 bases and at J to 8 bases, leaving 13 bases not matched to a gene. The CDR3 sequence is 18 residues long. CDR1 is LGHNA and CDR2 is YNFKEQ in the germline V gene. CDR3 residues: CASSQDWGIQGAREKLFF. The CDR3, as DNA: TGTGCCAGCAGCCAAGATTGGGGGATACAGGGGGCGCGAGAAAAACTGTTTTTT.

The gene calls are TRBV14 and TRBJ1-4; TRBD1 is a possible D gene (5 bases). The CDR3 is 15 residues long. The V gene lost 1 base and the J gene lost 4 bases, with 10 bases spanning the gap. From germline, CDR1 is SGHDN and CDR2 FVKESK. CDR3 residues: CASSQGTGFNEKLFF. The DNA of the CDR3 is TGTGCCAGCAGCCAAGGTACAGGTTTTAATGAAAAACTGTTTTTT.

This chain joins TRBV19 and TRBJ1-1; D may be TRBD1 (5 bases). Per germline, CDR1 LNHDA and CDR2 SQIVND (reference sequence). Deletions cut 3 bases from V and 2 bases from J, with 13 bases between. The CDR3 contains 15 residues. CDR3 loop: CASSIATGSNTEAFF. The CDR3 bases are TGTGCCAGTAGTATCGCAACAGGTTCCAACACTGAAGCTTTCTTT.

CDR3 amino acids: CASIIVGPSGGSDTQYF. In nucleotides, the CDR3 is TGTGCCAGCATCATCGTAGGGCCTAGCGGGGGGTCAGATACGCAGTATTTT. The J gene is TRBJ2-3, the V gene TRBV5-8; 11 bases agree with TRBD2. Germline CDR1 and CDR2: SGHTS and YDEGEE. The J segment lost 4 bases and the V segment lost 6 bases, leaving 13 bases of the junction unmatched. This CDR3 region has 17 residues. Full variable domain (missing parts from reference TRBV5-8 and TRBJ2-3): EAGVTQSPTHLIKTRGQQATLRCSPISGHTSVYWYQQALGLGLQFLLWYDEGEERNRGNFPPRFSGRQFPNYSSELNVNALELEDSALYLCASIIVGPSGGSDTQYFGPGTRLTVL.

This chain uses TRBV10-3 with TRBJ1-1, with D unresolved. Germline V gives CDR1 ENHRY, CDR2 SYGVKD. Trimming removed 4 bases from V and 7 bases from J, with 10 bases in between. This CDR3 contains 12 residues. As DNA, the CDR3 is TGTGCCATCAGTGGAGGAGTGAATGAAGCTTTCTTT. Translated: CAISGGVNEAFF.

This clone came up a few times. V is TRBV19 and J is TRBJ1-2; no reliable D call. In germline, CDR1 is LNHDA, CDR2 SQIVND (reference sequence). V dropped 0 bases and J dropped 8 bases, with 16 bases sitting between them. This CDR3 has 15 residues. The CDR3 nucleotides read TGTGCCAGTAGTATAGATCACGCGGGGATCGACGGCTACACCTTC. As protein: CASSIDHAGIDGYTF.